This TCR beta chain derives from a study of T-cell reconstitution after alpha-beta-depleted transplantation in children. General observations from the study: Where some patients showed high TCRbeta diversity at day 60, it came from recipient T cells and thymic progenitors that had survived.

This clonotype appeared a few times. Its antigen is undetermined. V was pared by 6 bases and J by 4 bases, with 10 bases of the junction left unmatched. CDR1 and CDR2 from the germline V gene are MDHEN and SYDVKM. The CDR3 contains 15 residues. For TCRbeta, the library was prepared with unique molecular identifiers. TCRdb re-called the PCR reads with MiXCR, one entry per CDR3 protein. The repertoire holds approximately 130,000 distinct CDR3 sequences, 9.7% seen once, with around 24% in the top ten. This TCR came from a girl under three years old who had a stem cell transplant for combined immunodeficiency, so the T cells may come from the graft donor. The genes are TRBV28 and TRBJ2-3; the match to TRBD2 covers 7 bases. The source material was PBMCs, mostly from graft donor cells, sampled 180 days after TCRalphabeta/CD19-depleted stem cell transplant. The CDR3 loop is CASSLRSLASDTQYF. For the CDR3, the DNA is TGTGCCAGCAGCCTCAGGTCACTAGCGTCAGATACGCAGTATTTT. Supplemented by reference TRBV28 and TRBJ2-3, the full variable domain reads DVKVTQSSRYLVKRTGEKVFLECVQDMDHENMFWYRQDPGLGLRLIYFSYDVKMKEKGDIPEGYSVSREKKERFSLILESASTNQTSMYLCASSLRSLASDTQYFGPGTRLTVL.